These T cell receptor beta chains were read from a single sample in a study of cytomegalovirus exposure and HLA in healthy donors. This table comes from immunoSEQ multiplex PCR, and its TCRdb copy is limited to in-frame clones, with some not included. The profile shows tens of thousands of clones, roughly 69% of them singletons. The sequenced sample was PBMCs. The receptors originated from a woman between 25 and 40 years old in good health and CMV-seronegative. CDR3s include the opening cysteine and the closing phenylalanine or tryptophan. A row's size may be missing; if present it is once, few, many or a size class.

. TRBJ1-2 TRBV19 CASSMPRSGQGRPNYGYTF
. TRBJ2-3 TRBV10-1 CASSDQGTDTQYF
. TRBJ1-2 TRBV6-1 CASSEAKGNYGYTF
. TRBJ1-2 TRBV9 CASSAGTGGHFGYTF
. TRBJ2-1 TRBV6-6 CASSRLAGGSSSWFF
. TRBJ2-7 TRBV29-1 CSVEEYQLAGAGYEQYF
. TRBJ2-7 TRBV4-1 CASSQDQGTRNYEQYF
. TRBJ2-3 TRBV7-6 CASSLVLRDTQYF
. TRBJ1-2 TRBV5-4 CASTTGAGTGGYGYTF
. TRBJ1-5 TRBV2 CASADRFNQPQHF
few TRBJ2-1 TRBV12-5 CASGSGGLADYNEQFF
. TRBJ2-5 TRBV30 CAWSPQRRLARHETQYF
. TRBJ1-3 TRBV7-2 CASSVGHISGNTIYF
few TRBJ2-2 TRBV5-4 CASSLVQGVNTGELFF
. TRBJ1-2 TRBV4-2 CASSQVGREMYGYTF
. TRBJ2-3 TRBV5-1 CASSLGPEDITDTQYF
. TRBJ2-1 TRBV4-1 CASSQVDMGANFGEQFF
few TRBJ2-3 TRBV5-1 CASRLQGTDTQYF
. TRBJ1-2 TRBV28 CALARDRTGYGYTF
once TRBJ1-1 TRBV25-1 CASSATGNTEAFF
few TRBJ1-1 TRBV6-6 CASKGGMNTEAFF
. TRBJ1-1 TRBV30 CAWSVSWGESRPGQGEISTEAFF
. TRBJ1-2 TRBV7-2 CASSRSTGAYGYTF
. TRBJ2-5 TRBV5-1 CASSLGGEGETQYF
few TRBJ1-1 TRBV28 CASSSLRDTEAFF
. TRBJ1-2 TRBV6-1 CASSVNSGGYTF
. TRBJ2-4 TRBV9 CASSFGTGKNIQYF
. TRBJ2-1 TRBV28 CASSSGTTQPGGEQFF
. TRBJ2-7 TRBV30 CAWNGLARREQYF
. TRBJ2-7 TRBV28 CASSLPRAYEQYF
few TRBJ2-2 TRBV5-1 CASSLDRATGELFF
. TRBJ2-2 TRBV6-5 CASSPQGIGELFF
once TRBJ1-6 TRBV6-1 CASSESGYGSPLHF
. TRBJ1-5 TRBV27 CASSLTAAQPQHF
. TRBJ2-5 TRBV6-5 CASWRGLQETQYF
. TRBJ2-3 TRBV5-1 CASSSELAGSFPDTQYF